The 24 T cell receptor beta chains presented below share a single source sample, sequenced in a study of metastatic and nonmetastatic thyroid tumors. MiXCR reprocessed the PCR reads for TCRdb. This sample carries about 27,000 clones, 16% of them seen once, and the ten largest clones take about 6.5%. Each patient went into thyroid surgery without having received any treatment. The sample taken for sequencing was blood. The receptors were sampled from a male donor with papillary thyroid cancer or a benign thyroid nodule (not recorded which). Some clones in this sample may be carry-over from other donors' samples.

CDR3 sequence: CSAASWARAGELFF. The CDR3 DNA sequence: TGCAGTGCTGCTTCGTGGGCTAGGGCCGGGGAGCTGTTTTTT. This chain connects TRBV20-1 to TRBJ2-2; D gene uncertain. CDR1 is DFQATT and CDR2 is SNEGSKA in the germline V gene (reference sequence). Trimming took 5 bases from V and 6 from J, leaving 16 bases between them. CDR3 length: 14 residues.

This clone has at least ten counts. This chain connects TRBV3-1 to TRBJ2-7; D gene ambiguous. The CDR3 has 13 amino acids. Germline V gives CDR1 LGHDT, CDR2 YNNKEL (reference sequence). Trimming took off 3 bases at V and 1 base at J, with 7 bases between the two ends. The CDR3 DNA reads TGTGCCAGCAGCCAGGGCCGATCCTACGAGCAGTACTTC. Translated, it gives CASSQGRSYEQYF.

This clone is medium-sized within its sample. The chain has TRBV6-2 or TRBV6-3 and TRBJ2-7; D is undetermined. Deletions cut 5 bases from V and 5 bases from J, with 16 bases between. The CDR3 contains 14 residues. The germline CDR1 and CDR2 sequences are MNHEY and SVGEGT. The CDR3 here is CASSPRTKGDEQYF. CDR3 coding DNA: TGTGCCAGCAGTCCCCGGACCAAGGGCGACGAGCAGTACTTC.

This chain links TRBV12-3 or TRBV12-4 with TRBJ1-2, with D unresolved. V was clipped by 6 bases and J by 5 bases, with 13 bases between them. The CDR3 has 13 residues. CDR3 bases: TGTGCCAGCAGCTTCGGGAAAGGTTATGGCTACACCTTC. It encodes CASSFGKGYGYTF.

This clone was observed many times. V is TRBV7-8 and J is TRBJ2-7, with unresolved D. CDR1 is SGHVS, CDR2 FQNEAQ, per germline. The CDR3 runs 15 residues. Between the trimmed V and J ends, which lost 1 base and 2 bases, there was a span of 12 bases. The CDR3 region is CASSLVGVFAYEQYF. CDR3 nucleotide sequence: TGTGCCAGCAGCTTAGTTGGGGTGTTCGCCTACGAGCAGTACTTC.

This clone was picked up many times. The chain combines TRBV7-8 with TRBJ2-7, with D perhaps matching TRBD1 or TRBD2 (6 bases each). The length of the CDR3 is 15 residues. From germline, CDR1 is SGHVS and CDR2 FQNEAQ. V lost 5 bases and J 4 bases, leaving 18 bases between the germline ends. In DNA, the CDR3 is TGTGCCAGCAGCGCACAAAGTGGGGGGACATACGAGCAGTACTTC. Its translation: CASSAQSGGTYEQYF.

Many counts were recorded for this clone. As DNA, the CDR3 is TGTGCCAGCAGCCAAAACCAGGACGGCCCTAACTATGGCTACACCTTC. It translates to CASSQNQDGPNYGYTF. The gene calls are TRBV3-1 and TRBJ1-2; no clear D gene. This CDR3 comprises 16 residues. Germline-derived CDR1 and CDR2 are LGHDT and YNNKEL (reference sequence). Trimming shortened V by 2 bases and J by 0 bases, and 13 bases separated the two germline ends.

By share of the sample, this clone is medium-sized. The chain links TRBV20-1 to TRBJ2-1, with TRBD2 as a possible D gene (6 bases). This CDR3 comprises 20 residues. Per the germline V gene, CDR1 is DFQATT and CDR2 is SNEGSKA (reference sequence). V was clipped by 5 bases and J by 0 bases, with 29 bases between them. The CDR3 loop reads CSALPIPGEQTPSSYNEQFF. The DNA of the CDR3 is TGCAGTGCTCTTCCAATACCGGGAGAACAGACACCGAGCTCCTACAATGAGCAGTTCTTC.

The J gene is TRBJ2-1, the V gene TRBV28; 11 bases fit TRBD2. Trimming took 6 bases from V and 5 from J; bases not matched to a gene: 3. Germline lookup yields CDR1 MDHEN and CDR2 SYDVKM. The CDR3 runs to 14 residues. The CDR3 region is CASRGGLADNEQFF. The CDR3 DNA reads as TGTGCCAGCAGAGGGGGACTAGCGGACAATGAGCAGTTCTTC. The full variable domain, rest sourced from reference TRBV28 and TRBJ2-1, is DVKVTQSSRYLVKRTGEKVFLECVQDMDHENMFWYRQDPGLGLRLIYFSYDVKMKEKGDIPEGYSVSREKKERFSLILESASTNQTSMYLCASRGGLADNEQFFGPGTRLTVL.

This clone appeared many times. The chain links TRBV7-9 to TRBJ2-1; TRBD2 is a possible D gene (6 bases). CDR1 is SEHNR, CDR2 FQNEAQ, per germline (reference sequence). The CDR3 spans 15 residues. Deletions cut 4 bases from V and 1 base from J, with 11 bases between. This CDR3 reads CASSSPSVSYNEQFF. The CDR3 DNA reads as TGTGCCAGCAGCTCTCCTAGCGTTTCCTACAATGAGCAGTTCTTC.

This clone was counted ten times or more. The chain couples TRBV9 to TRBJ1-1; no clear D. The CDR3 is 15 residues long. Germline CDR1 reads SGDLS; CDR2 reads YYNGEE. The V end lost 3 bases, the J end lost 1 base, and 13 bases lay between the germline ends. CDR3 region: CASSAAMDANTEAFF. CDR3 nucleotides: TGTGCCAGCAGCGCCGCAATGGACGCGAACACTGAAGCTTTCTTT. Filled out from reference TRBV9 and TRBJ1-1, the complete variable domain reads DSGVTQTPKHLITATGQRVTLRCSPRSGDLSVYWYQQSLDQGLQFLIQYYNGEERAKGNILERFSAQQFPDLHSELNLSSLELGDSALYFCASSAAMDANTEAFFGQGTRLTVV.

J is TRBJ1-1 and V is TRBV5-1; no clear D. Germline V lookup: CDR1 SGHRS, CDR2 YFSETQ. The CDR3 sequence is 15 residues long. Trimming took 3 bases from V and 1 from J, leaving 13 bases between them. The CDR3 DNA reads TGCGCCAGCAGCTCTGACGGCAACGCGAACACTGAAGCTTTCTTT. It translates to CASSSDGNANTEAFF.

There are many counts of this clone. V usage is TRBV7-3 and J usage is TRBJ2-6, with D unresolved. This CDR3 spans 17 amino acids. Germline loops: CDR1 SGHTA, CDR2 FQGTGA. Between the trimmed V and J ends, which lost 1 base and 0 bases, there was a span of 10 bases. The CDR3 loop is CASSLSQRFSGANVLTF. DNA of the CDR3: TGTGCCAGCAGCTTAAGTCAGAGATTCTCTGGGGCCAACGTCCTGACTTTC.

This clone was picked up many times. The CDR3 protein is CASSKGGFSEQYF. CDR3 DNA sequence: TGTGCCAGTAGTAAGGGGGGATTCTCCGAGCAGTACTTC. J is TRBJ2-7 and V is TRBV19; tentatively, D is TRBD1 or TRBD2 (6 bases each). V gave up 4 bases and J gave up 6 bases, with 13 bases separating them. This CDR3 is built from 13 residues. Looked up from germline, CDR1 is LNHDA and CDR2 is SQIVND (reference sequence).

This clone came up many times. The chain joins TRBV6-2 or TRBV6-3 to TRBJ1-3; D perhaps matches TRBD1 (5 bases). V lost 6 bases and J lost 7, with 13 bases in between. CDR1 and CDR2 (germline): MNHEY, SVGEGT. The CDR3 spans 13 residues. The DNA of the CDR3 is TGTGCCAGCAGCGGGACTGCCCGGAACACCATATATTTT. It is translated as CASSGTARNTIYF.

This chain uses TRBV5-1 with TRBJ2-3; the D is unclear. There are 13 residues in the CDR3. Germline-derived CDR1 and CDR2 are SGHRS and YFSETQ. The V and J ends lost 0 bases and 4 bases respectively, with 6 bases between them. The CDR3 spells CASSLASPDTQYF. CDR3 in DNA: TGCGCCAGCAGCTTGGCCTCCCCAGATACGCAGTATTTT.

J is TRBJ1-6 and V is TRBV6-6; 9 bases fit TRBD1. The CDR3 sequence is 15 residues long. Germline V gene lookup returns CDR1 MNHNY and CDR2 SVGAGI (reference sequence). The J segment lost 7 bases and the V segment lost 2 bases, leaving 3 bases of the junction unmatched. CDR3: CASSYAGTGNSPLHF. The CDR3 nucleotides read TGTGCCAGCAGTTACGCCGGGACAGGGAATTCACCCCTCCACTTT.

The table lists this clone with many counts. A much larger clone sits a single nucleotide away, making a read error possible. The same CDR3 arises from other DNA sequences in this sample as well. This chain connects TRBV7-9 to TRBJ2-1; D is possibly TRBD1 (6 bases). The CDR3 extends over 15 amino acids. Germline V gene lookup returns CDR1 SEHNR and CDR2 FQNEAQ (reference sequence). Trimming removed 1 base at V and 8 bases at J, with 15 bases between. The CDR3 region is CASSLGWGQGHEQFF. In DNA form, the CDR3 reads TGTGCCAGCAGCTTAGGTTGGGGGCAGGGGCATGAGCAGTTCTTC. Based on the CDR3 plus reference TRBV7-9 and TRBJ2-1, the full variable domain is DTGVSQNPRHKITKRGQNVTFRCDPISEHNRLYWYRQTLGQGPEFLTYFQNEAQLEKSRLLSDRFSAERPKGSFSTLEIQRTEQGDSAMYLCASSLGWGQGHEQFFGPGTRLTVL.

V is TRBV18 and J is TRBJ2-5; a possible D gene is TRBD2 (5 bases). There are 15 residues in the CDR3. The germline CDR1 and CDR2 sequences are KGHSH and LQKENI. The V end lost 3 bases, the J end lost 1 base, and 12 bases lay between the germline ends. CDR3 in DNA: TGTGCCAGCTCACCTAACCGAGGGTCCCAAGAGACCCAGTACTTC. Protein product: CASSPNRGSQETQYF.

This clone appeared a few times. The V call is TRBV28, the J call TRBJ2-1; D gene ambiguous. With 5 bases removed from V and 9 bases from J, the gap between germline ends came to 11 bases. The CDR3 length is 12 residues. CDR1 and CDR2 from the germline V gene are MDHEN and SYDVKM. The CDR3, as DNA: TGTGCCAGCAGTCTCCTAGATACTGAGCAGTTCTTC. This sequence encodes CASSLLDTEQFF.

This clone was seen ten or more times. The chain employs TRBV10-2 and TRBJ2-7; 7 bases are shared with TRBD1. Unmatched junction bases numbered 9, after V lost 6 bases and J lost 1 base. CDR1 and CDR2 from the germline V gene are WSHSY and SAAADI. This CDR3 is built from 15 residues. The CDR3 loop is CASSEDREGSYEQYF. CDR3 nucleotide sequence: TGCGCCAGCAGCGAAGACAGGGAAGGATCCTACGAGCAGTACTTC.

This clone was detected ten times or more. This chain links TRBV19 with TRBJ2-7, with D possibly matching TRBD2 (5 bases). CDR1 is LNHDA and CDR2 is SQIVND in the germline V gene (reference sequence). The CDR3 sequence is 14 residues long. V was trimmed by 6 bases and J by 3 bases, leaving 15 bases between them. CDR3 nucleotides: TGTGCCAGTAGCCAGCCCAACCGGGACTACGAGCAGTACTTC. This encodes CASSQPNRDYEQYF.

The sample holds many counts of this clone. This sequence joins TRBV27 and TRBJ1-5; perhaps TRBD1 as D (6 bases). This CDR3 region has 15 residues. V lost 5 bases and J 5 bases, leaving 16 bases between the germline ends. Germline CDR1 reads MNHEY; CDR2 reads SMNVEV (reference sequence). In nucleotides, the CDR3 is TGTGCCAGCAGTAGTGGGACACAGGGTGATCAGCCCCAGCATTTT. This gives the protein CASSSGTQGDQPQHF.

A few counts support this clone. The V and J genes are TRBV11-3 and TRBJ2-7; D is unresolved. V was shortened by 3 bases and J by 2 bases, with 8 bases between the two germline ends. Germline CDR1 is SGHNT and CDR2 is YENEEA. The CDR3 contains 13 residues. This CDR3 is CASSFGSTYEQYF. The CDR3 nucleotides are TGTGCCAGCAGCTTCGGGTCCACCTACGAGCAGTACTTC.